The rows below give T cell receptor beta chains drawn from one sample of a study of cytomegalovirus exposure and HLA in healthy donors. Clones were read by immunoSEQ multiplex PCR, and TCRdb kept only the in-frame ones, dropping some. The sample lists some 240,000 clones, around 73% occurring once. Sequences were obtained from PBMCs. These TCRs come from a male donor in good health and CMV-seronegative. Each CDR3 is given with its conserved first and last residue. The D gene is left open where the match is weak. Where a row states a size, it is once, few, many or the class of an expanded clone; other rows omit it.

j_call v_call clone_size d_call cdr3_aa cdr3_nt
TRBJ2-3 TRBV30 NA NA CAWSVRRADTQYF TGTGCCTGGAGTGTCAGGAGGGCAGATACGCAGTATTTT
TRBJ1-1 TRBV19 NA NA CASSIVPLLPGVHTEAFF TGTGCCAGTAGTATAGTACCCCTTTTGCCAGGGGTACACACTGAAGCTTTCTTT
TRBJ1-5 TRBV11-2 NA TRBD1 CASSLGQGNQPQHF TGTGCCAGCAGTTTGGGACAGGGCAATCAGCCCCAGCATTTT
TRBJ2-3 TRBV30 NA TRBD2 CAWNSGRDTDTQYF TGTGCCTGGAATAGCGGGAGGGACACAGATACGCAGTATTTT
TRBJ2-2 TRBV5-1 NA NA CASSFVTGNTGELFF TGCGCCAGCAGCTTCGTTACCGGGAACACCGGGGAGCTGTTTTTT
TRBJ2-3 TRBV9 few NA CASSVARDHTDTQYF TGTGCCAGCAGCGTAGCCCGGGATCACACAGATACGCAGTATTTT
TRBJ1-6 TRBV28 NA NA CASSYTMVRRNSPLHF TGTGCCAGCAGTTATACCATGGTCAGGAGGAATTCACCCCTCCACTTT
TRBJ1-5 TRBV9 NA TRBD1 CASSVGTGNQPQHF TGTGCCAGCAGCGTAGGGACAGGGAATCAGCCCCAGCATTTT
TRBJ2-1 TRBV5-4 NA NA CASSPSRGREQFF TGTGCCAGCAGCCCGTCGCGGGGGCGGGAACAGTTCTTC
TRBJ1-1 TRBV5-1 NA TRBD1 CAGSQTGINTEAFF TGCGCCGGCAGCCAGACAGGGATTAACACTGAAGCTTTCTTT
TRBJ2-2 TRBV6-1 NA TRBD1 CASRGQGPNTGELFF TGTGCCAGCAGGGGACAGGGTCCGAACACCGGGGAGCTGTTTTTT
TRBJ1-1 TRBV19 NA TRBD1 CASSTGTGSMNTEAFF TGTGCCAGTAGTACCGGGACAGGCTCCATGAACACTGAAGCTTTCTTT
TRBJ2-7 TRBV5-1 NA NA CASNRGGVNTYEQYF TGCGCCAGCAACAGGGGGGGGGTTAACACCTACGAGCAGTACTTC
TRBJ2-3 TRBV6-5 once NA CASSYGPGDSTDTQYF TGTGCCAGCAGTTACGGTCCAGGGGACAGCACAGATACGCAGTATTTT
TRBJ1-2 TRBV11-2 once TRBD1 CASSPLRDRDGGYTF TGTGCCAGCAGCCCACTCCGGGACAGGGACGGCGGCTACACCTTC
TRBJ1-1 TRBV2 few TRBD1 CASLRDRGRPAEAFF TGTGCCAGCCTCCGGGACAGGGGCCGCCCAGCTGAAGCTTTCTTT
TRBJ2-5 TRBV19 few TRBD1 CASSDRGIETQYF TGTGCCAGTAGTGACAGGGGCATTGAGACCCAGTACTTC
TRBJ2-3 TRBV6-5 few TRBD1 CASSTGELITDTQYF TGTGCCAGCAGTACAGGGGAATTAATTACAGATACGCAGTATTTT
TRBJ2-1 TRBV7-3 NA NA CASSLNGGNSYNEQFF TGTGCCAGCAGCTTAAACGGCGGGAACTCCTACAATGAGCAGTTCTTC
TRBJ2-7 TRBV6-1 NA NA CASSEQGTYEQYF TGTGCCAGCAGTGAACAGGGGACCTACGAGCAGTACTTC
TRBJ1-5 TRBV19 NA NA CASSMVGGNQPQHF TGTGCCAGTAGTATGGTCGGGGGAAATCAGCCCCAGCATTTT
TRBJ1-1 TRBV5-5 NA TRBD1 CASSLDGTGVFNTEAFF TGTGCCAGCAGCTTGGACGGGACAGGCGTCTTTAACACTGAAGCTTTCTTT
TRBJ2-7 TRBV11-3 once TRBD1 CASSLGDRAVGYEQYF TGTGCCAGCAGCTTAGGGGACAGGGCCGTCGGATACGAGCAGTACTTC
TRBJ1-2 TRBV4-2 NA NA CASSQERQNNYGYTF TGTGCCAGCAGCCAAGAGCGGCAGAACAACTATGGCTACACCTTC
TRBJ1-1 TRBV7-9 NA NA CASSPMGGIDTEAFF TGTGCCAGCAGCCCCATGGGGGGGATCGACACTGAAGCTTTCTTT
TRBJ2-1 TRBV27 NA TRBD2 CASTPMFRVRRERDEQFF TGTGCCAGCACACCTATGTTCAGGGTAAGGCGGGAGAGGGATGAGCAGTTCTTC
TRBJ2-4 TRBV2 NA TRBD2 CASNLLAGLPLAKNIQYF TGTGCCAGCAACTTACTAGCGGGATTGCCTTTAGCCAAAAACATTCAGTACTTC
TRBJ2-1 TRBV19 once TRBD2 CASSNAMGLTLDEQFF TGTGCCAGTAGTAATGCGATGGGACTAACTTTGGATGAGCAGTTCTTC
TRBJ2-7 TRBV7-2 NA TRBD2 CASRKRGLAGSYEQYF TGTGCCAGCAGGAAAAGGGGACTAGCGGGGTCCTACGAGCAGTACTTC
TRBJ2-7 TRBV2 NA TRBD2 CASAASGGPYEQYF TGTGCCAGCGCGGCCAGCGGGGGTCCGTACGAGCAGTACTTC
TRBJ2-4 TRBV7-9 once TRBD1 CASSLTGVLAKNIQYF TGTGCCAGCAGCTTGACAGGGGTCCTAGCCAAAAACATTCAGTACTTC
TRBJ2-7 TRBV19 NA NA CASGTGESYEQYF TGTGCCAGCGGGACGGGGGAGTCCTACGAGCAGTACTTC
TRBJ2-2 TRBV7-6 NA TRBD2 CASSFRGRGYTGELFF TGTGCCAGCAGCTTTCGAGGGAGGGGTTACACCGGGGAGCTGTTTTTT
TRBJ1-5 TRBV6-5 NA NA CASSYHPGDNQPQHF TGTGCCAGCAGTTATCACCCCGGAGACAATCAGCCCCAGCATTTT
TRBJ2-7 TRBV4-2 once TRBD2 CASSQDPSGTSGYEQYF TGTGCCAGCAGCCAAGATCCTTCCGGGACTAGCGGCTACGAGCAGTACTTC
TRBJ1-1 TRBV19 few TRBD1 CASSIRQGGTEAFF TGTGCCAGTAGTATTCGGCAGGGGGGAACTGAAGCTTTCTTT
TRBJ1-1 TRBV6-1 few NA CASSELRANTEAFF TGTGCCAGCAGTGAGCTCCGCGCGAACACTGAAGCTTTCTTT
TRBJ1-5 TRBV7-8 NA NA CASSRESNQPQHF TGTGCCAGCAGCCGTGAGAGTAATCAGCCCCAGCATTTT
TRBJ2-7 TRBV11-2 NA TRBD2 CASSPHPTSFYEQYF TGTGCCAGCAGCCCCCACCCGACTAGCTTCTACGAGCAGTACTTC
TRBJ2-1 TRBV11-3 NA TRBD1 CASSLTGVPEQFF TGTGCCAGCAGCCTAACAGGGGTCCCTGAGCAGTTCTTC
TRBJ2-7 TRBV5-1 NA TRBD1 CASSLAGTGTPSYEQYF TGCGCCAGCAGCTTGGCCGGGACAGGGACGCCCTCCTACGAGCAGTACTTC
TRBJ1-6 TRBV5-5 NA NA CASSLSGLAAPLHF TGTGCCAGCAGCTTATCAGGACTTGCGGCACCCCTCCACTTT
TRBJ2-5 TRBV11-2 NA NA CASSLESGSGTQYF TGTGCCAGCAGCTTAGAGTCTGGGAGTGGGACCCAGTACTTC
TRBJ2-5 TRBV19 once TRBD1 CASGTGINQYF TGTGCCAGTGGGACAGGGATTAACCAGTACTTC
TRBJ2-7 TRBV29-1 once NA CSVQLNAYEQYF TGCAGCGTTCAACTAAATGCCTACGAGCAGTACTTC
TRBJ1-5 TRBV4-2 NA NA CASSPDAPRDQPQHF TGTGCCAGCAGCCCAGACGCCCCTCGAGATCAGCCCCAGCATTTT
TRBJ2-7 TRBV2 NA TRBD2 CASSDPGRAPKPGLALTYEQYF TGTGCCAGCAGTGATCCCGGCAGGGCCCCAAAACCGGGACTAGCGCTTACCTACGAGCAGTACTTC
TRBJ2-7 TRBV29-1 NA TRBD2 CSVPAAASGRGGYEQYF TGCAGCGTACCCGCCGCGGCTAGCGGGAGGGGCGGCTACGAGCAGTACTTC
TRBJ1-5 TRBV6-1 NA NA CASSARTGSNQPQHF TGTGCCAGCAGTGCCAGAACAGGGAGCAATCAGCCCCAGCATTTT
TRBJ2-1 TRBV6-5 once TRBD2 CASSRTSGSYNEQFF TGTGCCAGCAGCCGAACTAGCGGGAGTTACAATGAGCAGTTCTTC
TRBJ1-2 TRBV27 NA NA CASSLSGTASYTF TGTGCCAGCAGTTTATCGGGGACTGCTTCTTACACCTTC
TRBJ2-7 TRBV2 NA NA CASSEAQVMGYEQYF TGTGCCAGCAGTGAAGCACAGGTAATGGGCTACGAGCAGTACTTC
TRBJ2-6 TRBV7-3 once TRBD2 CASSLTSGGSGANVLTF TGTGCCAGCAGCTTAACTAGCGGGGGCTCTGGGGCCAACGTCCTGACTTTC
TRBJ1-5 TRBV28 once NA CASSSGLNQPQHF TGTGCCAGCAGTTCAGGGCTCAATCAGCCCCAGCATTTT
TRBJ1-2 TRBV19 NA NA CASSPIGGDYGYTF TGTGCCAGTAGCCCAATTGGCGGAGACTATGGCTACACCTTC
TRBJ2-7 TRBV6-5 few TRBD2 CASSYVAGYEQYF TGTGCCAGCAGTTACGTAGCGGGGTACGAGCAGTACTTC
TRBJ2-3 TRBV5-1 NA NA CASSRAQGTDTQYF TGCGCCAGCAGCAGGGCTCAGGGGACAGATACGCAGTATTTT
TRBJ1-1 TRBV11-2 few NA CASSVIRAPHEAFF TGTGCCAGCAGCGTCATCAGGGCACCCCATGAAGCTTTCTTT
TRBJ2-6 TRBV7-9 NA NA CASSYYSTGTGANVLTF TGTGCCAGCAGCTATTACTCGACAGGAACTGGGGCCAACGTCCTGACTTTC